The 7 T cell receptor beta chains below were found in one sample sequenced in a study of blood T cell repertoires in COVID-19. Sequencing used immunoSEQ multiplex PCR; TCRdb keeps in-frame clones, though not all of them. The repertoire consists of some 320,000 clones, with almost 85% occurring once and the leading ten covering around 7.2%. The sequenced material came from peripheral blood. The source is a human donor in a cohort sampled during active COVID-19.

The chain is built from TRBV5-1 and TRBJ2-2; maybe TRBD1 (5 bases). The CDR3 runs 15 residues. Germline CDR1 reads SGHRS; CDR2 reads YFSETQ. Trimming took off 2 bases at V and 6 bases at J, with 14 bases between the two ends. The CDR3 loop is CASSLQEMEPGELFF. CDR3 DNA: TGCGCCAGCAGCTTACAGGAGATGGAACCCGGGGAGCTGTTTTTT.

This chain uses TRBV5-1 with TRBJ1-2; unclear D gene. V was clipped by 2 bases and J by 8 bases, with 13 bases between them. Germline values: CDR1 SGHRS, CDR2 YFSETQ. The CDR3 is 13 residues long. The CDR3 region is CASSFTSERGYTF. The CDR3 DNA is TGCGCCAGCAGCTTCACAAGCGAAAGAGGCTACACCTTC.

The rearrangement uses TRBV9 and TRBJ1-4, with D perhaps TRBD1 (5 bases). V lost 3 bases, J lost 8 bases, and 14 bases lay in between. CDR1 is SGDLS and CDR2 is YYNGEE in the germline V gene. The CDR3 contains 14 residues. CDR3 residues: CASSEGPGYEKLFF. The CDR3 DNA is TGTGCCAGCAGCGAAGGCCCAGGGTACGAAAAACTGTTTTTT.

This chain connects TRBV5-6 to TRBJ1-4; D gene unclear. The V end was cut by 2 bases, the J end by 7 bases, with 12 bases between. The germline CDR1 and CDR2 sequences are SGHDT and YYEEEE. The CDR3 is 14 residues long. The CDR3 sequence: CASSLIMDFEKLFF. CDR3 DNA sequence: TGTGCCAGCAGCTTAATCATGGACTTTGAAAAACTGTTTTTT.

This sequence joins TRBV4-2 and TRBJ1-1, with D tentatively TRBD1 (5 bases). The CDR3 is 16 residues long. Germline loops: CDR1 LGHNA, CDR2 YNFKEQ. V lost 0 bases and J 0 bases, leaving 11 bases between the germline ends. The CDR3 protein is CASSQDFTGVNTEAFF. The DNA of the CDR3 is TGTGCCAGCAGCCAAGATTTCACGGGGGTGAACACTGAAGCTTTCTTT.

This clone was seen only once. The chain recombines TRBV7-9 with TRBJ2-1, with TRBD1 matching 7 bases. The CDR3 is 15 residues long. Germline CDR1 reads SEHNR; CDR2 reads FQNEAQ (reference sequence). V dropped 6 bases and J dropped 5; count of bases not matched to a gene: 10. CDR3 coding DNA: TGTGCCAGCAGTGCAGGACAGGTGACAAACAATGAGCAGTTCTTC. It is translated as CASSAGQVTNNEQFF.

This clone has a handful of counts. The V call is TRBV2, the J call TRBJ1-2; 8 bases match TRBD1. The germline V gene encodes CDR1 SNHLY and CDR2 FYNNEI. The length of the CDR3 is 15 residues. V gave up 1 base and J gave up 8 bases; unmatched junction bases: 9. In nucleotides, the CDR3 is TGTGCCAGCAGTGAAGTGGACAGGGTGGTTCAAGGCTACACCTTC. The encoded protein is CASSEVDRVVQGYTF. Full variable domain (remainder filled in from reference TRBV2 and TRBJ1-2): EPEVTQTPSHQVTQMGQEVILRCVPISNHLYFYWYRQILGQKVEFLVSFYNNEISEKSEIFDDQFSVERPDGSNFTLKIRSTKLEDSAMYFCASSEVDRVVQGYTFGSGTRLTVV.